These 19 T cell receptor beta chains came from one sample sequenced in a study of patients and donors after allogeneic stem cell transplantation. TCRdb reanalysed the RT-PCR reads using MiXCR and keeps one entry per CDR3 protein. The profile covers 150,000 to 200,000 distinct CDR3 sequences, with around 41% appearing a single time and approximately 30% taken by the ten largest. Sample: blood, either unsorted or a sorted T cell fraction (not recorded which). Receptors were obtained from a human donor who was either an allogeneic HSCT recipient or a stem cell or donor lymphocyte infusion donor (not recorded which). It is not recorded whose cells these are; they may come from a transplant donor.

The chain joins TRBV2 to TRBJ2-7, with 10 bases identical to TRBD2. This CDR3 has 14 residues. Trimming cost V 8 bases and J 6 bases; bases outside gene matches: 10. Germline values: CDR1 SNHLY, CDR2 FYNNEI. CDR3 bases: TGTGCCAGCCAAGCGGGAGGGCCGACGCTCGAGCAGTACTTC. Amino acid sequence: CASQAGGPTLEQYF.

The chain carries TRBV19 and TRBJ1-4, with 12 bases lining up with TRBD1. The CDR3 contains 14 residues. Germline V gene lookup returns CDR1 LNHDA and CDR2 SQIVND (reference sequence). Trimming cost V 5 bases and J 8 bases; bases outside gene matches: 3. The CDR3 here is CASSDGTGGEKLFF. CDR3 in DNA: TGTGCCAGTAGTGACGGGACAGGGGGCGAAAAACTGTTTTTT.

This clonotype showed up just a few times. This chain links TRBV29-1 with TRBJ2-1; weak D call: TRBD2 (7 bases). The CDR3 has 14 residues. Germline CDR1 SQVTM, CDR2 ANQGSEA. Trimming removed 2 bases at V and 6 bases at J, with 14 bases between. CDR3 amino acids: CSVEMAGEGNEQFF. CDR3 in DNA: TGCAGCGTTGAAATGGCAGGGGAGGGCAATGAGCAGTTCTTC.

This rearrangement joins TRBV4-3 to TRBJ1-5; 10 bases are shared with TRBD1. CDR1 and CDR2 (germline): LGHNA, YSLEER. The V and J ends lost 3 bases and 2 bases, in that order; junction bases with no gene match: 1. The CDR3 has 15 residues. CDR3 DNA sequence: TGCGCCAGCAGCCAGGGGACAGGGGGCAATCAGCCCCAGCATTTT. Protein sequence: CASSQGTGGNQPQHF.

This clonotype was observed a single time. V gene TRBV28 combines with J gene TRBJ2-1; D possibly corresponds to TRBD2 (6 bases). With 8 bases removed from V and 7 bases from J, the gap between germline ends came to 9 bases. Germline loops: CDR1 MDHEN, CDR2 SYDVKM. This CDR3 spans 11 amino acids. CDR3 residues: CASGRWNEQFF. Written as DNA, the CDR3 is TGTGCCAGCGGGAGGTGGAATGAGCAGTTCTTC.

V usage is TRBV7-9 and J usage is TRBJ1-2; the D gene is possibly TRBD1 (6 bases). V lost 4 bases, J lost 8 bases, and 11 bases lay in between. CDR3 length: 12 amino acids. Germline V CDR1 and CDR2: SEHNR, FQNEAQ (reference sequence). CDR3 coding DNA: TGTGCCAGCAGCTCCCGGACAGAAGGCTACACCTTC. It codes for CASSSRTEGYTF.

The genes are TRBV3-1 and TRBJ2-5, with D uncertain. Germline V lookup: CDR1 LGHDT, CDR2 YNNKEL (reference sequence). This CDR3 is built from 15 residues. V was cut by 0 bases and J by 4 bases, with 12 bases left in between. The CDR3 region has the DNA TGTGCCAGCAGCCAAGATAGGGCTGGTGGAGAGACCCAGTACTTC. Translated: CASSQDRAGGETQYF.

V and J are TRBV21-1 and TRBJ2-7; the table's D call of TRBD1 was not tested on the DNA. TRBV21-1 is a pseudogene locus. The CDR3 consists of 15 residues. CDR3: CASSKEGPGTYEQYF. The CDR3 coding sequence is TGTGCCAGCAGCAAAGAGGGACCGGGGACCTACGAGCAGTACTTC.

This clonotype was seen only a few times. The V call is TRBV4-1, the J call TRBJ1-2; D is perhaps TRBD1 (6 bases). Germline assignment: CDR1 MGHRA and CDR2 YSYEKL. The CDR3 is 15 amino acids. Trimming took 0 bases from V and 6 from J, leaving 14 bases between them. CDR3 in amino acids: CASSQDLNPGDGYTF. As DNA, the CDR3 is TGCGCCAGCAGCCAAGATCTTAACCCAGGGGATGGCTACACCTTC.

The rearrangement links TRBV18 to TRBJ1-1; no firm D call. This CDR3 is 13 amino acids long. Trimming took off 2 bases at V and 4 bases at J, with 8 bases between the two ends. Germline-derived CDR1 and CDR2 are KGHSH and LQKENI. The CDR3 sequence: CASSPFTATEAFF. CDR3 bases: TGTGCCAGCTCACCATTTACGGCCACTGAAGCTTTCTTT.

This clonotype was counted a few times. The rearrangement uses TRBV4-3 and TRBJ2-2, with TRBD1 as a possible D gene (5 bases). Trimming shortened V by 0 bases and J by 7 bases, and 21 bases separated the two germline ends. CDR3 length equals 18 residues. Germline-derived CDR1 and CDR2 are LGHNA and YSLEER. The CDR3 region has the DNA TGCGCCAGCAGCCAAGATCGCGACTTACCTTTAGGGGTCGGGGAGCTGTTTTTT. It translates to CASSQDRDLPLGVGELFF.

The CDR3 region is CASSPPGGELFF. CDR3 DNA: TGTGCCAGCAGTCCTCCGGGGGGGGAGCTGTTTTTT. The chain recombines TRBV6-2 or TRBV6-3 with TRBJ2-2; TRBD2 might be the D (5 bases). V was shortened by 5 bases and J by 8 bases, with 9 bases between the two germline ends. Per the germline V gene, CDR1 is MNHEY and CDR2 is SVGEGT. The CDR3 spans 12 residues.

This clonotype was counted once. V usage is TRBV5-4 and J usage is TRBJ2-1; 11 bases agree with TRBD2. Germline values: CDR1 SGHNT, CDR2 YYREEE (reference sequence). J gave up 8 bases and V 4 bases, and 11 bases lay outside the gene matches. The CDR3 runs 16 residues. The CDR3 coding sequence is TGTGCCAGCAGCCAAATAACTAGCGGGAGAGGACATGAGCAGTTCTTC. Its translation: CASSQITSGRGHEQFF.

The chain has TRBV5-1 and TRBJ1-2; D may be TRBD1 (5 bases). V was cut by 4 bases and J by 8 bases, with 12 bases left in between. Germline CDR1 reads SGHRS; CDR2 reads YFSETQ. The length of the CDR3 is 12 residues. The CDR3 DNA reads as TGCGCCAGCAGCCAAGGACACCTGGGCTACACCTTC. It yields the protein CASSQGHLGYTF.

The chain employs TRBV6-2 or TRBV6-3 and TRBJ2-7; D not resolved. The CDR3 has 12 residues. Per germline, CDR1 MNHEY and CDR2 SVGEGT. Trimming left V 2 bases short and J 3 bases short, with 5 bases between. The chain's CDR3 is CASSYNHYEQYF. CDR3 DNA sequence: TGTGCCAGCAGTTACAATCACTACGAGCAGTACTTC.

This clonotype occurred a few times. The chain carries TRBV20-1 and TRBJ2-7; D possibly corresponds to TRBD2 (6 bases). The V end lost 3 bases, the J end lost 5 bases, and 11 bases lay between the germline ends. The CDR3 runs to 12 residues. Germline CDR1 is DFQATT and CDR2 is SNEGSKA (reference sequence). DNA for the CDR3: TGCAGTGCTAGTCCCTCGGGGGACGAGCAGTACTTC. Protein sequence: CSASPSGDEQYF.

The J gene is TRBJ1-4, the V gene TRBV27; D not certain. CDR1 is MNHEY and CDR2 is SMNVEV in the germline V gene (reference sequence). The ends were cut back, 3 bases at V and 3 bases at J, with 11 bases in the middle. The CDR3 has 15 residues. The CDR3 spells CASSFRRRANEKLFF. CDR3 coding DNA: TGTGCCAGCAGTTTCCGTAGAAGAGCTAATGAAAAACTGTTTTTT. The whole variable domain, remainder taken from reference TRBV27 and TRBJ1-4, is EAQVTQNPRYLITVTGKKLTVTCSQNMNHEYMSWYRQDPGLGLRQIYYSMNVEVTDKGDVPEGYKVSRKEKRNFPLILESPSPNQTSLYFCASSFRRRANEKLFFGSGTQLSVL.

J is TRBJ1-1 and V is TRBV27; D gene unclear. CDR1 is MNHEY, CDR2 SMNVEV, per germline (reference sequence). V lost 8 bases and J lost 1, with 20 bases in between. This CDR3 has 16 amino acids. The CDR3 here is CASSPNRVTANTEAFF. For the CDR3, the DNA is TGTGCCAGCTCCCCAAACCGGGTGACGGCGAACACTGAAGCTTTCTTT.

The V gene is TRBV4-3, the J gene TRBJ1-6; D unresolved. The length of the CDR3 is 16 residues. Trimming removed 4 bases from V and 0 bases from J, with 10 bases in between. Germline assignment: CDR1 LGHNA and CDR2 YSLEER. The CDR3, as DNA: TGCGCCAGCAGCCTCACACTGAGCTCCTATAATTCACCCCTCCACTTT. Translated: CASSLTLSSYNSPLHF.